Following are 6 T cell receptor beta chains from one sample sequenced in a study of blood T cell repertoires in COVID-19. Libraries were prepared by immunoSEQ multiplex PCR; TCRdb keeps only in-frame clonotypes and omits some of them. Here the sample spans 200,000 to 250,000 clones, about four fifths being singletons. Sample: peripheral blood. These receptors were obtained from a man younger than 40 who had recovered from COVID-19.

The chain joins TRBV6-5 to TRBJ2-2; 8 nucleotides match TRBD1. Germline V gene sequence: CDR1 MNHEY, CDR2 SVGAGI. V gave up 6 bases and J gave up 4 bases; unmatched junction bases: 4. The CDR3 totals 14 residues. The CDR3 DNA reads as TGTGCCAGCAGAGACAGGGGAGTCACCGGGGAGCTGTTTTTT. This sequence encodes CASRDRGVTGELFF.

This chain uses TRBV6-6 with TRBJ1-5, with a weak D call TRBD1 (6 bases). The CDR3 is made up of 13 amino acids. The ends were cut back, 6 bases at V and 6 bases at J, with 12 bases in the middle. Germline-derived CDR1 and CDR2 are MNHNY and SVGAGI (reference sequence). In nucleotides, the CDR3 is TGTGCCAGCAGCCATACAGGGAGTCAGCCCCAGCATTTT. This gives the protein CASSHTGSQPQHF.

This rearrangement joins TRBV10-3 to TRBJ1-2; 9 bases map to TRBD1. V was pared by 0 bases and J by 5 bases, with 7 bases of the junction left unmatched. From germline, CDR1 is ENHRY and CDR2 SYGVKD. The CDR3 loop spans 16 amino acids. CDR3 protein: CAISESIGTGNYGYTF. The CDR3, as DNA: TGTGCCATCAGTGAGTCTATCGGGACAGGGAATTATGGCTACACCTTC.

There are many counts of this clone. This sequence joins TRBV4-1 and TRBJ2-3; 8 bases fit TRBD1. Germline CDR1 reads MGHRA; CDR2 reads YSYEKL. The J segment lost 4 bases and the V segment lost 3 bases, leaving 9 bases of the junction unmatched. The CDR3 has 16 residues. The DNA of the CDR3 is TGCGCCAGCAGCCAGCAGGGACAGGAGCTGGCAGATACGCAGTATTTT. It is translated as CASSQQGQELADTQYF.

This chain uses TRBV5-4 with TRBJ2-7; D is possibly TRBD1 (5 bases). This CDR3 region has 12 residues. Germline V lookup: CDR1 SGHNT, CDR2 YYREEE (reference sequence). Between the trimmed V and J ends, which lost 1 base and 6 bases, there was a span of 8 bases. The CDR3 sequence is CASSLPGAEQYV. Here the CDR3 DNA reads TGTGCCAGCAGCTTGCCTGGGGCCGAGCAGTACGTC.

The chain links TRBV10-3 to TRBJ1-2, with D unresolved. The ends were cut back, 6 bases at V and 8 bases at J, with 22 bases in the middle. Germline CDR1 ENHRY, CDR2 SYGVKD. The length of the CDR3 is 15 residues. CDR3 nucleotide sequence: TGTGCCATCAGAGCAGGCTTGGAGGTTCGCTTGGGCTACACCTTC. It codes for CAIRAGLEVRLGYTF.